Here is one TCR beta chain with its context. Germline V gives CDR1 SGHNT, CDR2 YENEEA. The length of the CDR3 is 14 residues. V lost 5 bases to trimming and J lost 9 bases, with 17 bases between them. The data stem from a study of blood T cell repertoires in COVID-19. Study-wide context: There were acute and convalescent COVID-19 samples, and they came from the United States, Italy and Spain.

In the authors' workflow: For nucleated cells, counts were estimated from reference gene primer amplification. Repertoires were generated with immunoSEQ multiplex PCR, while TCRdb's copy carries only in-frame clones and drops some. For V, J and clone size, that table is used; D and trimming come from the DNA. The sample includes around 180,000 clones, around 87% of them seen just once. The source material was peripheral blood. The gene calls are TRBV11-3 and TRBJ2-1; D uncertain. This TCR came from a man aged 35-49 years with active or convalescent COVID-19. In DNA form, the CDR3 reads TGTGCCAGCAGCCAAAGGAGCTCCTACGGTGAGCAGTTCTTC. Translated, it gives CASSQRSSYGEQFF.